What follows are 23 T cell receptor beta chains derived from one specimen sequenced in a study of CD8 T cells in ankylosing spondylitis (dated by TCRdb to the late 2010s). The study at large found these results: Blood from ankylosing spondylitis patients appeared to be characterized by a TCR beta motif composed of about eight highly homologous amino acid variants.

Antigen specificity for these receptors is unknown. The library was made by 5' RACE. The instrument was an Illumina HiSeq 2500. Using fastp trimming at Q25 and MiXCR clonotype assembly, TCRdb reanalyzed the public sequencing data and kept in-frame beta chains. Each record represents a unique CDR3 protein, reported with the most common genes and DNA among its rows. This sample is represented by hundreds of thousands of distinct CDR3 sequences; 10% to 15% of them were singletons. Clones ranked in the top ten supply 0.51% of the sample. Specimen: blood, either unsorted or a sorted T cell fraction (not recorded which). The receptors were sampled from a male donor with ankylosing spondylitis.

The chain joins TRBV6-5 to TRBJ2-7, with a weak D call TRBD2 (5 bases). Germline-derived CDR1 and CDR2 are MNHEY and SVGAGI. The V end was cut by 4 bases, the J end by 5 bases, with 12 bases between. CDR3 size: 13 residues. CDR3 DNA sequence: TGTGCCAGCAGTTTAAACAGCGGCCACGAGCAGTACTTC. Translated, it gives CASSLNSGHEQYF.

The CDR3 region has the DNA TGCAGTGCTAAAGCCAGACGGACCAACTATAATTCACCCCTCCACTTT. Its translation is CSAKARRTNYNSPLHF. The chain joins TRBV20-1 to TRBJ1-6; D gene uncertain. Trimming took off 4 bases at V and 3 bases at J, with 16 bases between the two ends. The CDR3 loop spans 16 amino acids. CDR1 is DFQATT, CDR2 SNEGSKA, per germline (reference sequence).

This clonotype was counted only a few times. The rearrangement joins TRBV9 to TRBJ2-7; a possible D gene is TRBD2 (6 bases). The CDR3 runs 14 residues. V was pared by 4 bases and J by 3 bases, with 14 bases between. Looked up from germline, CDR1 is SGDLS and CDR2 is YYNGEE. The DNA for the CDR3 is TGTGCCAGCAGCATTGGCGGGGAACTCTACGAGCAGTACTTC. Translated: CASSIGGELYEQYF.

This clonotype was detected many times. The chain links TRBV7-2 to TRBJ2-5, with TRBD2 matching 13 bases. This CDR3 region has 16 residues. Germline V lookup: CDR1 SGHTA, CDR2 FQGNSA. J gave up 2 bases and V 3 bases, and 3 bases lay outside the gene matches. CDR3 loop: CASSFGTSGIQETQYF. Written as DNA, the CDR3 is TGTGCCAGCAGCTTCGGGACTAGCGGGATACAAGAGACCCAGTACTTC. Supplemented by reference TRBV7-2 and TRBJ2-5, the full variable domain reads GAGVSQSPSNKVTEKGKDVELRCDPISGHTALYWYRQSLGQGLEFLIYFQGNSAPDKSGLPSDRFSAERTGGSVSTLTIQRTQQEDSAVYLCASSFGTSGIQETQYFGPGTRLLVL.

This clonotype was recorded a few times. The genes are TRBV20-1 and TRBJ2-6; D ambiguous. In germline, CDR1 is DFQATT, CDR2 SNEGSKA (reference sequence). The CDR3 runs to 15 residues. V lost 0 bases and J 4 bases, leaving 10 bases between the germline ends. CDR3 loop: CSARDYGPGANVLTF. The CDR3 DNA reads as TGCAGTGCTAGAGATTACGGACCCGGGGCCAACGTCCTGACTTTC.

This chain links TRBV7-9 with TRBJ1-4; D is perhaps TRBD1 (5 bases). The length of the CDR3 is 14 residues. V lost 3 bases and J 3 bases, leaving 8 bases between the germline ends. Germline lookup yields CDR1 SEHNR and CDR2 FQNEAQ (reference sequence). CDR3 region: CASSFRQPNEKLFF. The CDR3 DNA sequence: TGTGCCAGCAGCTTCCGACAGCCTAATGAAAAACTGTTTTTT.

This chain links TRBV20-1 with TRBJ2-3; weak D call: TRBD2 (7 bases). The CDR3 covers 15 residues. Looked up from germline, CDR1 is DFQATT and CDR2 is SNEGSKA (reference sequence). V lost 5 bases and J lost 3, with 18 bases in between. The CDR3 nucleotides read TGCAGTGCTCCTCCCCAGGGGAGGGGGACAGATACGCAGTATTTT. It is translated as CSAPPQGRGTDTQYF.

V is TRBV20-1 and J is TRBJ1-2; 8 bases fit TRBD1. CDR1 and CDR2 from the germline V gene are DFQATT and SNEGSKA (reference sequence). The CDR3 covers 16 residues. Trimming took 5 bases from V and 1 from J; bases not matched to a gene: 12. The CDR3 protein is CSAPEPDRVHNYGYTF. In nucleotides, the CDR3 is TGCAGTGCTCCCGAACCGGACAGGGTCCATAACTATGGCTACACCTTC.

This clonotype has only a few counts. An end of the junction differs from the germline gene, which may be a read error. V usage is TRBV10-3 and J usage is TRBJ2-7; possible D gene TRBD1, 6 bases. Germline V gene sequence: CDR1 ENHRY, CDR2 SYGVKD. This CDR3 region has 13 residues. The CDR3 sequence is CAITEDSSYEQYF. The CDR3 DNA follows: TGTGCCATCACTGAGGACAGTTCCTACGAGCAGTACTTC.

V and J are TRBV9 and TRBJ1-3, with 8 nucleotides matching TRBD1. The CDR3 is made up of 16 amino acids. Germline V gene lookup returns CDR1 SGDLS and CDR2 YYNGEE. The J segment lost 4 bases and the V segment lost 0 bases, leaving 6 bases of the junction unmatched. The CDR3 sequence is CASSVAVGQGGNTIYF. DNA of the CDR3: TGTGCCAGCAGCGTAGCGGTCGGACAGGGAGGAAACACCATATATTTT.

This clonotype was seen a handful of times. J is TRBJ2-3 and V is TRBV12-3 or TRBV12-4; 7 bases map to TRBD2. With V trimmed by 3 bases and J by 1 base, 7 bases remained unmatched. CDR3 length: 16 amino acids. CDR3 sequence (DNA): TGTGCCAGCAGTTTTTCCCACCTAGCGGGCACAGATACGCAGTATTTT. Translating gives CASSFSHLAGTDTQYF.

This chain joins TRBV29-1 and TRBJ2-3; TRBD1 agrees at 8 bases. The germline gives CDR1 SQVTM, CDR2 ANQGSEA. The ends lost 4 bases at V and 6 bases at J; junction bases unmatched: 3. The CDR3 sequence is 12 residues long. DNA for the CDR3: TGCAGCGTTGCACAGGGGGACGATACGCAGTATTTT. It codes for CSVAQGDDTQYF.

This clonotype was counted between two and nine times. CDR3 in amino acids: CASGLVSTGQVDEQFF. The CDR3, as DNA: TGTGCTAGTGGTTTGGTATCGACAGGGCAGGTCGATGAGCAGTTCTTC. The V and J genes are TRBV12-5 and TRBJ2-1; 7 bases line up with TRBD1. Unmatched junction bases numbered 10, after V lost 0 bases and J lost 8 bases. This CDR3 comprises 16 residues. The germline V gene has CDR1 LGHNT and CDR2 FRNRAP.

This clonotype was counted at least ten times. CDR3 in amino acids: CASSLITSGNTIYF. The DNA for the CDR3 is TGTGCCAGCAGCTTAATCACCTCTGGAAACACCATATATTTT. This rearrangement joins TRBV7-9 to TRBJ1-3; no definite D call. This CDR3 is built from 14 residues. The V gene lost 2 bases and the J gene lost 0 bases, with 5 bases spanning the gap. Germline loops: CDR1 SEHNR, CDR2 FQNEAQ (reference sequence).

The CDR3, as DNA: TGTGCCAGCAGTTACCTAGGGCCGGGCACTGAAGCTTTCTTT. Amino acids: CASSYLGPGTEAFF. The V call is TRBV6-5, the J call TRBJ1-1; D gene ambiguous. Germline CDR1 is MNHEY and CDR2 is SVGAGI. The CDR3 loop spans 14 amino acids. Trimming cost V 2 bases and J 4 bases, with 11 bases left between them.

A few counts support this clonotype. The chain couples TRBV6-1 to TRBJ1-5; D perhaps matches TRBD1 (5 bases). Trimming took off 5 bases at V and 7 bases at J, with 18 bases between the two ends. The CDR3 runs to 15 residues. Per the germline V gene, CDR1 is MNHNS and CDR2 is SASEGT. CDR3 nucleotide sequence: TGTGCCAGCAGTCCTTTGGGGCCCGACGGGCAGCCCCAGCATTTT. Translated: CASSPLGPDGQPQHF.

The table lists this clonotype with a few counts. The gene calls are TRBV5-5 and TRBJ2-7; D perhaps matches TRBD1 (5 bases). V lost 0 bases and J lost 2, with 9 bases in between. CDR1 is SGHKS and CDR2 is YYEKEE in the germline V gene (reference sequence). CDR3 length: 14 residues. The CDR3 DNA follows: TGTGCCAGCAGCTTGGAGGTCAGGGCCTACGAGCAGTACTTC. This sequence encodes CASSLEVRAYEQYF.

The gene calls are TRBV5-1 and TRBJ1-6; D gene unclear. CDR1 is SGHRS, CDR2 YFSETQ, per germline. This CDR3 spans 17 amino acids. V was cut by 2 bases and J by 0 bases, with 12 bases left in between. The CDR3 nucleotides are TGCGCCAGCAGCTTTCAACCACAGAGCTCCTATAATTCACCCCTCCACTTT. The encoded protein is CASSFQPQSSYNSPLHF.

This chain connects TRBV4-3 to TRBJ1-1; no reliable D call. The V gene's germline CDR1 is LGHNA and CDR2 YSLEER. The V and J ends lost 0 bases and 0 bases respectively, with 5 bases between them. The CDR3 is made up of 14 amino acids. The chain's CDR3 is CASSQDYMNTEAFF. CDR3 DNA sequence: TGCGCCAGCAGCCAAGACTACATGAACACTGAAGCTTTCTTT.

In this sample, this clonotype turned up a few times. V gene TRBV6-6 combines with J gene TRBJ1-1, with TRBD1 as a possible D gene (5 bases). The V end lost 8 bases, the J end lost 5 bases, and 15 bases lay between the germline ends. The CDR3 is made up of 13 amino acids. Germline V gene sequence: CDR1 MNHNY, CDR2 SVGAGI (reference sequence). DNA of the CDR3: TGTGCCAGCCTTAAGGGGAGAGAAACTGAAGCTTTCTTT. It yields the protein CASLKGRETEAFF.

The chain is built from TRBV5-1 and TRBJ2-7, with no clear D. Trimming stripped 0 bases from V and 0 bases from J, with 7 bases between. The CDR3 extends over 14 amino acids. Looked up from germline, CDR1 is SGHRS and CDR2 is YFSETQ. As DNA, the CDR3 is TGCGCCAGCAGCTTGGAGGCAGCCTCCTACGAGCAGTACTTC. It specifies CASSLEAASYEQYF.

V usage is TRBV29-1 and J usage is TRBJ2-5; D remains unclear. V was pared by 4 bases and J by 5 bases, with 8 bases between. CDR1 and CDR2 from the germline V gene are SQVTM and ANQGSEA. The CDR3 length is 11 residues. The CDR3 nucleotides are TGCAGCGTTGTTAACGTGGAGACCCAGTACTTC. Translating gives CSVVNVETQYF.

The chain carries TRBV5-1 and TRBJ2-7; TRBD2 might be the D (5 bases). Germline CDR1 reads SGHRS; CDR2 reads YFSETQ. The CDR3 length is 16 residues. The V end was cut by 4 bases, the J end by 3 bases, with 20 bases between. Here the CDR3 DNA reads TGCGCCAGCAGCACTTGGACGGGGAACTCGGGCTACGAGCAGTACTTC. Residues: CASSTWTGNSGYEQYF.